The 26 T cell receptor beta chains given below trace back to one sample, sequenced in a study of T cell repertoires in cytomegalovirus infection. TCRdb redid the calling of the reads with MiXCR, one entry per CDR3 protein. The sample holds approximately 590,000 distinct CDR3 sequences; around two fifths are singletons and the top ten take 48%. These receptors have no known antigen. The sequenced sample was cultured PBMCs, obtained from culture after CMV antigen stimulation. The receptors stem from a human donor in good health (CMV status not recorded). Some clones in this sample may be carry-over from other donors' samples.

The table lists this clonotype with many counts. V and J are TRBV7-2 and TRBJ2-7; D is perhaps TRBD1 or TRBD2 (5 bases each). Per germline, CDR1 SGHTA and CDR2 FQGNSA. The V gene lost 5 bases and the J gene lost 1 base, with 15 bases spanning the gap. CDR3 size: 15 residues. CDR3 protein: CASSLYRGLSYEQYF. The CDR3 DNA is TGTGCCAGCAGCCTTTACCGGGGCCTTTCCTACGAGCAGTACTTC. Looking up the rest from reference TRBV7-2 and TRBJ2-7 gives the full variable domain: GAGVSQSPSNKVTEKGKDVELRCDPISGHTALYWYRQSLGQGLEFLIYFQGNSAPDKSGLPSDRFSAERTGGSVSTLTIQRTQQEDSAVYLCASSLYRGLSYEQYFGPGTRLTVT.

The chain recombines TRBV10-3 with TRBJ2-5; 11 nucleotides agree with TRBD1. Trimming took 4 bases from V and 7 from J; bases not matched to a gene: 5. The CDR3 runs to 14 residues. Germline V gene sequence: CDR1 ENHRY, CDR2 SYGVKD. Written as DNA, the CDR3 is TGTGCCATCAGTGGGACAGGGGGCGAGGGGACCCAGTACTTC. This translates into CAISGTGGEGTQYF.

The rearrangement joins TRBV5-6 to TRBJ2-5; no definite D call. V shed 3 bases and J shed 1 base, with 10 bases lying between them. The CDR3 spans 14 residues. Germline-derived CDR1 and CDR2 are SGHDT and YYEEEE. CDR3 DNA sequence: TGTGCCAGCAGCTATCCCGGCGTCCAAGAGACCCAGTACTTC. This gives the protein CASSYPGVQETQYF.

The V and J genes are TRBV7-4 and TRBJ1-6; the D is unclear. The CDR3 spans 14 residues. V lost 4 bases and J lost 11, with 15 bases in between. Germline values: CDR1 SGHVT, CDR2 SQSDAQ. The CDR3 DNA reads TGTGCCAGCAGCTCGGACGGCTACGGGACACCCCTCCACTTT. It translates to CASSSDGYGTPLHF.

The chain has TRBV7-4 and TRBJ2-3; D perhaps matches TRBD1 (6 bases). Per the germline V gene, CDR1 is SGHVT and CDR2 is SQSDAQ. The CDR3 spans 15 residues. Trimming pared 5 bases from V and 1 base from J, leaving 13 bases between. CDR3 loop: CASSGWGQGTDTQYF. CDR3 nucleotides: TGTGCCAGCAGCGGTTGGGGGCAGGGCACAGATACGCAGTATTTT.

In its sample, this clonotype was seen a few times. This chain links TRBV7-2 with TRBJ1-1; TRBD1 might be the D (5 bases). The V and J ends lost 3 bases and 2 bases respectively, with 16 bases between them. The germline V gene encodes CDR1 SGHTA and CDR2 FQGNSA. The CDR3 consists of 16 residues. This CDR3 is CASSLRPGGANTEAFF. The CDR3 DNA follows: TGTGCCAGCAGCTTGAGGCCGGGAGGGGCTAACACTGAAGCTTTCTTT.

This clonotype was picked up many times. Here the CDR3 DNA reads TGTGCCAGCAGCTTTCGACAGGGAGCTTTCTTT. It is translated as CASSFRQGAFF. The V and J genes are TRBV7-2 and TRBJ1-1; 7 bases are shared with TRBD1. The trim removed 3 bases at V and 10 bases at J, leaving 2 bases unmatched. Germline lookup yields CDR1 SGHTA and CDR2 FQGNSA. This CDR3 has 11 residues. The full variable domain, its missing parts supplied by reference TRBV7-2 and TRBJ1-1, is GAGVSQSPSNKVTEKGKDVELRCDPISGHTALYWYRQSLGQGLEFLIYFQGNSAPDKSGLPSDRFSAERTGGSVSTLTIQRTQQEDSAVYLCASSFRQGAFFGQGTRLTVV.

V usage is TRBV6-2 or TRBV6-3 and J usage is TRBJ2-1; D not certain. This CDR3 region has 15 residues. Between the trimmed V and J ends, which lost 0 bases and 4 bases, there was a span of 10 bases. Germline CDR1 MNHEY, CDR2 SVGEGT. CDR3 sequence reads: CASSYSIPSYNEQFF. Here the CDR3 DNA reads TGTGCCAGCAGTTACTCGATCCCTTCTTACAATGAGCAGTTCTTC.

This sequence joins TRBV28 and TRBJ2-3, with unresolved D. V was cut by 6 bases and J by 6 bases, with 19 bases left in between. The germline CDR1 and CDR2 sequences are MDHEN and SYDVKM. CDR3 size: 15 residues. CDR3 in amino acids: CASSNTNQPADTQYF. CDR3 bases: TGTGCCAGCAGCAACACTAACCAGCCTGCGGATACGCAGTATTTT.

Many counts were recorded for this clonotype. The chain combines TRBV7-2 with TRBJ2-1, with 7 bases aligning to TRBD1. The V gene end was trimmed by 5 bases and the J gene end by 5 bases; junction bases not matched to a gene: 12. There are 16 residues in the CDR3. In germline, CDR1 is SGHTA, CDR2 FQGNSA. The CDR3 region is CASSPSLGQINNEQFF. The CDR3 DNA follows: TGTGCCAGCAGCCCTAGCCTGGGACAGATTAACAATGAGCAGTTCTTC.

J is TRBJ2-1 and V is TRBV4-2; D gene unclear. With 3 bases removed from V and 0 bases from J, the gap between germline ends came to 12 bases. The V gene's germline CDR1 is LGHNA and CDR2 YNFKEQ. The CDR3 totals 16 residues. CDR3 residues: CASSQSAVSSYNEQFF. CDR3 in DNA: TGTGCCAGCAGCCAGTCCGCAGTGAGCTCCTACAATGAGCAGTTCTTC.

The chain recombines TRBV7-2 with TRBJ2-5, with TRBD2 matching over 7 bases. The CDR3 has 14 amino acids. Germline V gene lookup returns CDR1 SGHTA and CDR2 FQGNSA. V lost 5 bases and J lost 3; bases outside the gene matches: 6. The CDR3 DNA is TGTGCCAGCAGCCCAAATGGGGGGGAAGAGACCCAGTACTTC. It specifies CASSPNGGEETQYF.

The V and J genes are TRBV5-1 and TRBJ2-7; 8 nucleotides align to TRBD2. With V trimmed by 4 bases and J by 3 bases, 12 bases remained unmatched. This CDR3 contains 16 residues. Per the germline V gene, CDR1 is SGHRS and CDR2 is YFSETQ. The CDR3, as DNA: TGCGCCAGCAGCGTGGGGACGGGAGGGGAATACTACGAGCAGTACTTC. It translates to CASSVGTGGEYYEQYF.

The chain combines TRBV20-1 with TRBJ1-6, with D tentatively TRBD1 (5 bases). Trimming took 1 base from V and 6 from J, leaving 10 bases between them. CDR1 is DFQATT and CDR2 is SNEGSKA in the germline V gene (reference sequence). The CDR3 length is 14 residues. The CDR3 region has the DNA TGCAGTGCTAGAGTTAGGGGTTCTAATTCACCCCTCCACTTT. Amino acids: CSARVRGSNSPLHF.

This clonotype was counted a few times. This chain joins TRBV7-6 and TRBJ2-2; TRBD1 matches 7 bases. Trimming removed 1 base from V and 4 bases from J; junction bases left unmatched: 3. The CDR3 loop spans 15 amino acids. The V gene's germline CDR1 is SGHVS and CDR2 FNYEAQ. CDR3 loop: CASSLGRQGTGELFF. Written as DNA, the CDR3 is TGTGCCAGCAGCTTAGGGAGACAGGGCACCGGGGAGCTGTTTTTT.

The rearrangement links TRBV7-2 to TRBJ2-1; maybe TRBD2 (7 bases). Per the germline V gene, CDR1 is SGHTA and CDR2 is FQGNSA. V was shortened by 0 bases and J by 6 bases, with 12 bases between the two germline ends. The CDR3 extends over 15 amino acids. The CDR3: CASSLAARGPNEQFF. The DNA for the CDR3 is TGTGCCAGCAGCTTAGCGGCGCGGGGGCCCAATGAGCAGTTCTTC. The full variable domain, its missing parts supplied by reference TRBV7-2 and TRBJ2-1, is GAGVSQSPSNKVTEKGKDVELRCDPISGHTALYWYRQSLGQGLEFLIYFQGNSAPDKSGLPSDRFSAERTGGSVSTLTIQRTQQEDSAVYLCASSLAARGPNEQFFGPGTRLTVL.

The chain uses TRBV14 and TRBJ2-7, with a possible D match to TRBD2 (5 bases). This CDR3 spans 14 amino acids. Germline loops: CDR1 SGHDN, CDR2 FVKESK. V was shortened by 3 bases and J by 0 bases, with 9 bases between the two germline ends. This chain's CDR3 is CASSHRGSSYEQYF. The DNA of the CDR3 is TGTGCCAGCAGCCACCGGGGAAGCTCCTACGAGCAGTACTTC.

This chain links TRBV18 with TRBJ2-3; D remains ambiguous. Trimming cost V 3 bases and J 4 bases, with 14 bases left between them. Germline lookup yields CDR1 KGHSH and CDR2 LQKENI. The CDR3 contains 15 residues. CDR3 protein: CASSPETGRADTQYF. The CDR3 DNA is TGTGCCAGCTCACCTGAGACCGGGCGTGCAGATACGCAGTATTTT.

This clonotype has a handful of counts. V is TRBV11-2 and J is TRBJ2-3; 11 nucleotides line up with TRBD2. CDR1 is SGHAT, CDR2 FQNNGV, per germline. The CDR3 totals 15 residues. The ends lost 1 base at V and 8 bases at J; junction bases unmatched: 5. For the CDR3, the DNA is TGTGCCAGCAGCTTAGGAGGTAGCGGGGGGGGTACGCAGTATTTT. Its translation: CASSLGGSGGGTQYF.

Only a few counts were recorded for this clonotype. J is TRBJ2-3 and V is TRBV6-2 or TRBV6-3, with D possibly matching TRBD1 (5 bases). CDR3 length equals 16 residues. V was pared by 0 bases and J by 2 bases, with 12 bases between. CDR1 is MNHEY and CDR2 is SVGEGT in the germline V gene. The CDR3, as DNA: TGTGCCAGCAGTTACTCGGGGCTGAACCCCACAGATACGCAGTATTTT. Residues: CASSYSGLNPTDTQYF.

Only a few counts were recorded for this clonotype. The chain is built from TRBV6-2 or TRBV6-3 and TRBJ2-1, with 12 bases that match TRBD2. This CDR3 is built from 18 residues. Germline V gives CDR1 MNHEY, CDR2 SVGEGT. J gave up 8 bases and V 5 bases, and 16 bases lay outside the gene matches. As DNA, the CDR3 is TGTGCCAGCAGTGAGGGACCTAGCGGGAGGGGGTTTTTGGATGAGCAGTTCTTC. Its translation: CASSEGPSGRGFLDEQFF.

The V and J genes are TRBV20-1 and TRBJ2-1, with 8 bases aligning to TRBD2. This CDR3 region has 16 residues. V was pared by 1 base and J by 1 base, with 6 bases of the junction left unmatched. CDR1 is DFQATT and CDR2 is SNEGSKA in the germline V gene (reference sequence). CDR3 nucleotide sequence: TGCAGTGCTAGAGGCAGCGGGGGAGAGTCCTACAATGAGCAGTTCTTC. This translates into CSARGSGGESYNEQFF.

The gene calls are TRBV20-1 and TRBJ1-6; TRBD1 might be the D (5 bases). Trimming shortened V by 0 bases and J by 8 bases, and 11 bases separated the two germline ends. The length of the CDR3 is 14 residues. Germline CDR1 reads DFQATT; CDR2 reads SNEGSKA (reference sequence). In DNA, the CDR3 is TGCAGTGCTAGAGATCAGGGATCGGATTCACCCCTCCACTTT. It codes for CSARDQGSDSPLHF.

In regard to this clonotype: The junction departs from germline at one end; a sequencing error may be responsible. The chain links TRBV2 to TRBJ2-3, with D possibly being TRBD1 (10 bases). Per germline, CDR1 SNHLY and CDR2 FYNNEI. The CDR3 totals 23 residues. The CDR3 here is CASREGTGVLGPRRGGGTDTQYF. In DNA, the CDR3 is TGTGCCAGCAGAGAAGGGACAGGGGTCCTTGGGCCTCGGCGGGGGGGTGGCACAGATACGCAGTATTTT.

This chain joins TRBV6-1 and TRBJ1-5, with D hard to call. CDR3 length: 11 amino acids. Per the germline V gene, CDR1 is MNHNS and CDR2 is SASEGT. V dropped 3 bases and J dropped 10 bases, with 7 bases sitting between them. The CDR3 DNA reads TGTGCCAGCAGTGACTCCATTCCCCAGCATTTT. Its translation is CASSDSIPQHF.

The CDR3 DNA is TGTGCCAGCAGCTCCCAAGCCCCGGGTTACAATGGCTACACCTTC. Protein product: CASSSQAPGYNGYTF. The genes are TRBV7-9 and TRBJ1-2, with D unclear. Germline loops: CDR1 SEHNR, CDR2 FQNEAQ (reference sequence). The CDR3 spans 15 residues. V gave up 4 bases and J gave up 6 bases, with 18 bases separating them.